The clone carrying this T cell receptor (beta chain) was recorded a few times. Antigen specificity is unknown. These data originate in a study of T cells after yellow fever vaccination. Across the whole study: For low cell numbers, libraries were made with SMART-Seq v4 Ultra Low Input. Study-level points and caveats: A small share of clonotypes appeared in both CD4 and CD8 compartments. Boosting was followed by the reappearance of most primary-vaccination clones (around 95% CD4, about 88% CD8). The secondary response showed a weaker magnitude and a faster peak, day 5 versus 15.

One entry per CDR3 protein results from TCRdb running MiXCR on the 5' RACE reads. The sample lists about 300,000 distinct CDR3 sequences; less than 9.5% were seen once. Trimming stripped 10 bases from V and 4 bases from J, with 18 bases between. Germline V gene data show CDR1 as LGHDT and CDR2 as YNNKEL (reference sequence). This CDR3 is built from 14 residues. Sequenced here: CD4+ T cells sorted from PBMCs, sampled 5 days after the yellow fever booster vaccination. This chain links TRBV3-1 with TRBJ2-3; tentative D call: TRBD2 (6 bases). The source is a man between 18 and 29 years old who received the YFV17D yellow fever vaccine. CDR3 loop: CATSSAGTPDTQYF. In nucleotides, the CDR3 is TGTGCCACGTCCTCGGCGGGGACCCCAGATACGCAGTATTTT.